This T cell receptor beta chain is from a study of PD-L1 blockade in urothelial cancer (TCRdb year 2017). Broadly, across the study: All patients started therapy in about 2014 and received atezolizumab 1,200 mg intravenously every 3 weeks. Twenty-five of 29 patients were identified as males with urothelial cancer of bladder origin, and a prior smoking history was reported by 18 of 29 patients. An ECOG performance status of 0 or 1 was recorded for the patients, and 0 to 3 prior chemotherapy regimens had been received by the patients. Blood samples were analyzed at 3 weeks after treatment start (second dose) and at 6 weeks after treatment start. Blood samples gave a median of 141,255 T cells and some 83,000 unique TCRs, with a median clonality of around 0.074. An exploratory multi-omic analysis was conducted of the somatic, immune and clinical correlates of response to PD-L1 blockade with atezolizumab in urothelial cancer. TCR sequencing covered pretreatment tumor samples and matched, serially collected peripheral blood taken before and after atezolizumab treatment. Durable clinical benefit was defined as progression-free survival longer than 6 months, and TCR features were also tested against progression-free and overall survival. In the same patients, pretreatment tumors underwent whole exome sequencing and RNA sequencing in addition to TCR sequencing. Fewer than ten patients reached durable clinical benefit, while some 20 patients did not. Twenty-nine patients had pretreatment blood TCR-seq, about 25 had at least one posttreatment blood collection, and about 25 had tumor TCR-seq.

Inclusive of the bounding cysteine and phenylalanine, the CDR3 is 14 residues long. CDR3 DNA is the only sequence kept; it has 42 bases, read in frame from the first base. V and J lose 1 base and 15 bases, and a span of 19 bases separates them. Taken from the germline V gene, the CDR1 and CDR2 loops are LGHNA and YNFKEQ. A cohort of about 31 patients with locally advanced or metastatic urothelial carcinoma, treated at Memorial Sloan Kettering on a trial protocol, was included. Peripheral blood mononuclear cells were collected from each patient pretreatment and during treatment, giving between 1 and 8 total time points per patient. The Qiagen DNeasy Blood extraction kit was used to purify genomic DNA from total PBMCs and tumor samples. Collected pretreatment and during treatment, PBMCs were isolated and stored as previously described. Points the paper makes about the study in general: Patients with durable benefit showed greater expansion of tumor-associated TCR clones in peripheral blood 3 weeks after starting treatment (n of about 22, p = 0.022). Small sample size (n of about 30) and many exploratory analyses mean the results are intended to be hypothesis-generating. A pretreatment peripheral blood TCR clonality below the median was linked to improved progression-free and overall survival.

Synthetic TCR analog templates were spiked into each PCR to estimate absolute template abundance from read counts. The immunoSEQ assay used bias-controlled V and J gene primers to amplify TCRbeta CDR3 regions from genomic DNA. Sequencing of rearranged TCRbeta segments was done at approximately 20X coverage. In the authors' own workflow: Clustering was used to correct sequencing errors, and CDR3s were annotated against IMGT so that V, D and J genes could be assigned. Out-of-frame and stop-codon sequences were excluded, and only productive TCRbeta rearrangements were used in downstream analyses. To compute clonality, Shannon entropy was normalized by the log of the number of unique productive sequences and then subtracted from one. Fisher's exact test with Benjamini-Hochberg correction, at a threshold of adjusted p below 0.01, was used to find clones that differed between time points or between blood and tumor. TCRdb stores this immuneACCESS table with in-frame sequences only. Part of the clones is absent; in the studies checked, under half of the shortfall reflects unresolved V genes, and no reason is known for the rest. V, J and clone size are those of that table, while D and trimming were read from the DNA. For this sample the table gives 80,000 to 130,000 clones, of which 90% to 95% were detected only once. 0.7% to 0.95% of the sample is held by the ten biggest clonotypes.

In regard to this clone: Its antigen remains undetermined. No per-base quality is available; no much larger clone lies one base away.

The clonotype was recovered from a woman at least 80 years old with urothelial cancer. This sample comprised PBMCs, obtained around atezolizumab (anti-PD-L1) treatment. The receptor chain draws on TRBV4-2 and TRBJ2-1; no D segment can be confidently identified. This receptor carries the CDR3 CASSQVGTPPDPFF. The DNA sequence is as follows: TGTGCCAGCAGCCAAGTGGGCACTCCTCCAGATCCGTTCTTC.